The entry below gives a single T cell receptor beta chain sequence along with its context. What it binds is not known. The germline V gene has CDR1 LNHNV and CDR2 YYDKDF (reference sequence). CDR3 length: 15 residues. The V end was cut by 0 bases, the J end by 1 base, with 9 bases between. The data stem from a study of cytomegalovirus exposure and HLA in healthy donors. The study's findings and limits: As was reported, the classifier diagnosed cytomegalovirus status with high specificity and sensitivity.

TCRdb keeps only in-frame clones here, not all; method: immunoSEQ multiplex PCR. The sample has about 110,000 clones, about 92% seen once; the top ten hold about 2%. This TCR came from a woman aged 18-29 years in good health and CMV-seronegative. The genes are TRBV15 and TRBJ2-5; a weak D match, TRBD2 (7 bases). Sequenced sample: PBMCs. This chain's CDR3 is CATSRDRGGQETQYF. CDR3 DNA sequence: TGTGCCACCAGCAGAGATAGGGGGGGCCAAGAGACCCAGTACTTC.